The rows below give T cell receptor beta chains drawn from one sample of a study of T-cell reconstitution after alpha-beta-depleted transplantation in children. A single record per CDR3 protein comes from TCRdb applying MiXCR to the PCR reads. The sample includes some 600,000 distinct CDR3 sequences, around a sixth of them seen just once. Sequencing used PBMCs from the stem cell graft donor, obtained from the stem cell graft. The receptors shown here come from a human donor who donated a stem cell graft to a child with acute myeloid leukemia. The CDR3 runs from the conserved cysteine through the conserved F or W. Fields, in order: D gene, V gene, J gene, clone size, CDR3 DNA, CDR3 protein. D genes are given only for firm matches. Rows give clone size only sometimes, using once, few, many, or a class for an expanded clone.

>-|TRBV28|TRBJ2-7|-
TGTGCCAGCAGTCTTCAGGGTATGTCCTACGAGCAGTACTTC
CASSLQGMSYEQYF
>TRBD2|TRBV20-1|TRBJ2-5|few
TGCAGTGCCCCGGGACTAGCGGGGGGAACGGAGACCCAGTACTTC
CSAPGLAGGTETQYF
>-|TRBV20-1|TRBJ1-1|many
TGCAGTGCTAGAGAGGACGGCTATGAAGCTTTCTTT
CSAREDGYEAFF
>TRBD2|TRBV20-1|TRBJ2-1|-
TGCAGTGCTAGAGATCTGGTTCTAGCGGGGGGCGGTGAGCAGTTCTTC
CSARDLVLAGGGEQFF
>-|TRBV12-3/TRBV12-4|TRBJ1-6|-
TGTGCCAGCAGTCCCCTGGCCCATTCACCCCTCCACTTT
CASSPLAHSPLHF
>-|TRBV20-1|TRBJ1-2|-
TGCAGTGCTAGCCTGCTTCCCGGGACGCTCAATGGCTACACCTTC
CSASLLPGTLNGYTF
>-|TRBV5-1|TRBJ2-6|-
TGCGCCAGCAGCTCAGGGGCGTCTGGGGCCAACGTCCTGACTTTC
CASSSGASGANVLTF
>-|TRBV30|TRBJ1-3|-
TGTGCCTGGAGCACAGGATACTCTGGAAACACCATATATTTT
CAWSTGYSGNTIYF
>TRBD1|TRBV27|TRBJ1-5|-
TGTGCCAGCAGTTTCTCAGGGGGGCGGTGGCCCCAGCATTTT
CASSFSGGRWPQHF
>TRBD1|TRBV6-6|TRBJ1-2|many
TGTGCCAGCAGTACAGGGGGCGGCTACACCTTC
CASSTGGGYTF
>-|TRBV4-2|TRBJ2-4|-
TGTGCCAGCAGCCCCCTGTACCTCTTACTAGAAGGTGCAGCCAAAAACATTCAGTACTTC
CASSPLYLLLEGAAKNIQYF
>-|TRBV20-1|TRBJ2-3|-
TGCAGTGCTAAGCGGACGGGCACAGATACGCAGTATTTT
CSAKRTGTDTQYF
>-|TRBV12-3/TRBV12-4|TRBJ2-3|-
TGTGCCAGCAGTACATGGCTAGATACGCAGTATTTT
CASSTWLDTQYF
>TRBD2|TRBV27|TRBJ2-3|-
TGTGCCAGCAGTTTAGCGTTCGGACTAGCCTCTAGCACAGATACGCAGTATTTT
CASSLAFGLASSTDTQYF
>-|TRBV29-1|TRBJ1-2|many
TGCAGCGTTGATATCAGTGGCTACACCTTC
CSVDISGYTF